This entry is about one T cell receptor beta chain. The data originate from a study of CD8+ T cells in alopecia areata. The CDR3 is made up of 16 amino acids. V gave up 3 bases and J gave up 1 base; unmatched junction bases: 7. Germline CDR1 SGDLS, CDR2 YYNGEE. Following extraction, RNA underwent reverse transcription to cDNA, which served as the sequencing template. TCRdb's copy holds only in-frame clones and misses some; the assay was immunoSEQ multiplex PCR. Counted here are some 150,000 clones, approximately 70% occurring once; the ten biggest clones make up approximately 10%. The sequencing used CD8+ T cells sorted from blood, collected at week 0. The clonotype was recovered from a human donor with alopecia areata. This chain uses TRBV9 with TRBJ1-5, with 7 bases identical to TRBD1. CDR3 coding DNA: TGTGCCAGCAGCGCCGGGACAGCCGAAAGCAATCAGCCCCAGCATTTT. It encodes CASSAGTAESNQPQHF.